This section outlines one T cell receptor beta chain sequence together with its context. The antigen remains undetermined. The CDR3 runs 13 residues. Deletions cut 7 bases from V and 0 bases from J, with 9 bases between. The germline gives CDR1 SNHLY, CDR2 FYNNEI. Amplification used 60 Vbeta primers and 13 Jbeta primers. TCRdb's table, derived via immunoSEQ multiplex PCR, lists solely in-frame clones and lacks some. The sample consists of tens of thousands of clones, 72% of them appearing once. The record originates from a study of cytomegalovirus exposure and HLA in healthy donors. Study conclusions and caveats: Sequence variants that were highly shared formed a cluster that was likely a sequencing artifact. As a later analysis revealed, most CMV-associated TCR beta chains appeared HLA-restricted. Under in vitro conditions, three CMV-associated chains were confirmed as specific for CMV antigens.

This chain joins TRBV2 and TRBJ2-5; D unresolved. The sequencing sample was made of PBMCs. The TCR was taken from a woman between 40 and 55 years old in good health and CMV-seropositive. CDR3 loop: CASNNRDQETQYF. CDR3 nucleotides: TGTGCCAGCAACAATCGGGACCAAGAGACCCAGTACTTC.